The T cell receptor beta chain under discussion was sequenced for a study of CD8+ T cells in alopecia areata. Following extraction, RNA underwent reverse transcription to cDNA, which served as the sequencing template. The assay was immunoSEQ multiplex PCR, and TCRdb's table has in-frame clones only and misses some. The sample records approximately 150,000 clones, about half being singletons. The CDR3 totals 13 residues. The ends were cut back, 3 bases at V and 4 bases at J, with 9 bases in the middle. The germline V gene has CDR1 ENHRY and CDR2 SYGVKD. The input for sequencing was CD4+ T cells sorted from blood, taken at week 0. The genes are TRBV10-3 and TRBJ2-5, with D uncertain. The sequence was obtained from a human donor with alopecia areata. The CDR3 nucleotides read TGTGCCATCAGTGATCAGACGGGAGAGACCCAGTACTTC. Its translation is CAISDQTGETQYF.